Detailed here is one T cell receptor beta chain. The antigen is not known. The data are from a study of OX40 agonist ivuxolimab in advanced cancers. Study-wide context: Patients assigned to dose escalation were diagnosed with hepatocellular carcinoma, melanoma, renal cell or head and neck cancer. Roughly two fifths of patients had received prior checkpoint inhibitor therapy. Study findings and constraints: Patients who responded partially at 0.1-3.0 mg/kg showed clonal expansion ranking among the lowest.

Germline V CDR1 and CDR2: SGHTS, YDEGEE. Trimming took off 4 bases at V and 5 bases at J, with 9 bases between the two ends. The CDR3 sequence is 12 residues long. Method: immunoSEQ multiplex PCR; TCRdb's copy keeps in-frame clones and lacks some. The profile covers some 78,000 clones, with more than 85% appearing a single time and 0.99% taken by the ten largest. This TCR was sampled from an adult with an advanced solid tumor such as melanoma, head and neck, liver or kidney cancer. Sequences were derived from CD4+ or CD8+ T cells sorted from blood, sampled in a trial of the OX40 agonist ivuxolimab. The rearrangement links TRBV5-8 to TRBJ2-5; no definite D call. Written as DNA, the CDR3 is TGTGCCAGCAGCCGATTAAGTGAGACCCAGTACTTC. Protein product: CASSRLSETQYF.